This is a list of T cell receptor beta chains from one sample in a study of response to subunit inactivated influenza vaccine. TCRdb called the RT-PCR reads again in MiXCR, with one record for every CDR3 protein. The sample holds 500,000 to 700,000 distinct CDR3 sequences; 20% to 25% are singletons and the top ten take about 2.8%. These same records also appear under a second study, on T cells expressing NK-cell markers.

The sample here was CD4+ T cells sorted from PBMCs, taken 12 days after vaccination. All receptors come from a man aged 50 to 60 who received an inactivated influenza vaccine. Each CDR3 is given with its conserved first and last residue. The D gene is left open where the match is weak. Clone size is stated in some rows and not others, as once, few, many or a class when expanded.

V gene: TRBV5-5; J gene: TRBJ2-7; D gene: TRBD1; clone size: few; CDR3 DNA: TGTGCCAGCAGCCACGGACAGGGTCGCTACGAGCAGTACTTC; CDR3 protein: CASSHGQGRYEQYF
V gene: TRBV15; J gene: TRBJ2-3; D gene: TRBD2; clone size: few; CDR3 DNA: TGTGCCACCAGCAGAGACTACGGAGCGGGGTCTGATACGCAGTATTTT; CDR3 protein: CATSRDYGAGSDTQYF
V gene: TRBV6-1; J gene: TRBJ2-1; D gene: NA; clone size: NA; CDR3 DNA: TGTGCCAGCAGTTTCCAGAGAGGGGGATACGAGCAGTTCTTC; CDR3 protein: CASSFQRGGYEQFF
V gene: TRBV20-1; J gene: TRBJ2-1; D gene: NA; clone size: few; CDR3 DNA: TGCAGTGTGGTGACACCAAACAATGAGCAGTTCTTC; CDR3 protein: CSVVTPNNEQFF
V gene: TRBV24-1; J gene: TRBJ1-4; D gene: NA; clone size: few; CDR3 DNA: TGTGCCACCAGTGAGTCGGGCGCTGGACCTAATGAAAAACTGTTTTTT; CDR3 protein: CATSESGAGPNEKLFF
V gene: TRBV20-1; J gene: TRBJ2-5; D gene: NA; clone size: few; CDR3 DNA: TGCAGTGCTACTAGCAGCCAAGAGACCCAGTACTTC; CDR3 protein: CSATSSQETQYF
V gene: TRBV28; J gene: TRBJ2-1; D gene: NA; clone size: few; CDR3 DNA: TGTGCCAGCAGACCCGGGACCTTACGGAGTGAGCAGTTCTTC; CDR3 protein: CASRPGTLRSEQFF
V gene: TRBV12-3/TRBV12-4; J gene: TRBJ2-7; D gene: TRBD2; clone size: NA; CDR3 DNA: TGTGCCAGCAGTACCAGGGCGGGACTAGTGATCTACGAGCAGTACTTC; CDR3 protein: CASSTRAGLVIYEQYF
V gene: TRBV28; J gene: TRBJ2-5; D gene: TRBD1; clone size: few; CDR3 DNA: TGTGCCAGCCACTCCCGGGACAGCCCCGGGGAGACCCAGTACTTC; CDR3 protein: CASHSRDSPGETQYF
V gene: TRBV7-9; J gene: TRBJ2-1; D gene: TRBD2; clone size: NA; CDR3 DNA: TGTGCCAGCAGCTTAACCGGGGGGGCCAATGAGCAGTTCTTC; CDR3 protein: CASSLTGGANEQFF
V gene: TRBV12-3/TRBV12-4; J gene: TRBJ1-1; D gene: TRBD1; clone size: many; CDR3 DNA: TGTGCCAGCAGACCCACAGGGGGGGTTGCAGCTTTCTTT; CDR3 protein: CASRPTGGVAAFF
V gene: TRBV27; J gene: TRBJ2-2; D gene: NA; clone size: NA; CDR3 DNA: TGTGCCAGCAGTAGTCCCCTAGCGACTTCGAACACCGGGGAGCTGTTTTTT; CDR3 protein: CASSSPLATSNTGELFF
V gene: TRBV5-1; J gene: TRBJ2-6; D gene: TRBD1; clone size: few; CDR3 DNA: TGCGCCAGCAGCTTGTTCGGGACAGGGGGCTCCAGCTCTGGGGCCAACGTCCTGACTTTC; CDR3 protein: CASSLFGTGGSSSGANVLTF
V gene: TRBV9; J gene: TRBJ1-5; D gene: NA; clone size: many; CDR3 DNA: TGTGCCAGCAGCGTAGGAGGGTCGGATCAGCCCCAGCATTTT; CDR3 protein: CASSVGGSDQPQHF
V gene: TRBV5-6; J gene: TRBJ1-4; D gene: NA; clone size: few; CDR3 DNA: TGTGCCAGCAGCTCGAGCCGGCAGGGGTACGGTGAAAAACTGTTTTTT; CDR3 protein: CASSSSRQGYGEKLFF
V gene: TRBV6-2/TRBV6-3; J gene: TRBJ2-7; D gene: TRBD2; clone size: few; CDR3 DNA: TGTGCCAGCAAGAGAGCCGGGGGGGGCACCTACGAGCAGTACTTC; CDR3 protein: CASKRAGGGTYEQYF
V gene: TRBV4-3; J gene: TRBJ1-1; D gene: NA; clone size: few; CDR3 DNA: TGCGCCAGCAGCCTATCCCCAGGACAAGACAACACTGAAGCTTTCTTT; CDR3 protein: CASSLSPGQDNTEAFF
V gene: TRBV27; J gene: TRBJ2-1; D gene: NA; clone size: NA; CDR3 DNA: TGTGCCAGCAGTCCTAATGGGTACAATGAGCAGTTCTTC; CDR3 protein: CASSPNGYNEQFF
V gene: TRBV9; J gene: TRBJ2-2; D gene: TRBD1; clone size: once; CDR3 DNA: TGTGCCAGCAGCGGGTGGACAGGGCCCGGGGAGCTGTTTTTT; CDR3 protein: CASSGWTGPGELFF
V gene: TRBV29-1; J gene: TRBJ2-5; D gene: NA; clone size: NA; CDR3 DNA: TGCAGCGTTGAATCGCCAGGGACGTCCGAGACCCAGTACTTC; CDR3 protein: CSVESPGTSETQYF
V gene: TRBV5-1; J gene: TRBJ2-1; D gene: TRBD1; clone size: NA; CDR3 DNA: TGCGCCAGCAGCAGGACCGGACAGGGTGGGAATGAGCAGTTCTTC; CDR3 protein: CASSRTGQGGNEQFF
V gene: TRBV3-1; J gene: TRBJ1-2; D gene: NA; clone size: many; CDR3 DNA: TGTGCCAGCAGCCGGACGGACAACTATGGCTACACCTTC; CDR3 protein: CASSRTDNYGYTF
V gene: TRBV6-1; J gene: TRBJ1-2; D gene: TRBD1; clone size: NA; CDR3 DNA: TGTGCCAGCACGAGGGACAGGGGCTATGGCTACACCTTC; CDR3 protein: CASTRDRGYGYTF
V gene: TRBV7-8; J gene: TRBJ2-3; D gene: NA; clone size: few; CDR3 DNA: TGTGCCAGCAGCCGAGCTGCTAGCAGGTACACAGATACGCAGTATTTT; CDR3 protein: CASSRAASRYTDTQYF
V gene: TRBV5-1; J gene: TRBJ2-5; D gene: TRBD1; clone size: few; CDR3 DNA: TGCGCCAGCAGCCCAGGGACAGGGGAAGGGACCCAGTACTTC; CDR3 protein: CASSPGTGEGTQYF
V gene: TRBV7-2; J gene: TRBJ1-2; D gene: NA; clone size: few; CDR3 DNA: TGTGCCAGCAGTGGGGGCCTTATCTATGGCTACACCTTC; CDR3 protein: CASSGGLIYGYTF
V gene: TRBV7-9; J gene: TRBJ2-7; D gene: TRBD1; clone size: NA; CDR3 DNA: TGTGCCAGCAGCACCGGGGACAGCCAAATATCCTACGAGCAGTACTTC; CDR3 protein: CASSTGDSQISYEQYF
V gene: TRBV5-1; J gene: TRBJ2-5; D gene: TRBD1; clone size: once; CDR3 DNA: TGCGCCAGCAGCCTTAACACAGGGGGCGGGGAGACCCAGTACTTC; CDR3 protein: CASSLNTGGGETQYF
V gene: TRBV5-1; J gene: TRBJ1-1; D gene: NA; clone size: few; CDR3 DNA: TGCGCCAGCAGCTTGGGCCCCACTGGAAACACTGAAGCTTTCTTT; CDR3 protein: CASSLGPTGNTEAFF
V gene: TRBV18; J gene: TRBJ1-3; D gene: NA; clone size: NA; CDR3 DNA: TGTGCCAGCTCACCACGTCAGGGTCCTGGAAACACCATATATTTT; CDR3 protein: CASSPRQGPGNTIYF
V gene: TRBV3-1; J gene: TRBJ1-1; D gene: NA; clone size: NA; CDR3 DNA: TGTGCCAGCAGCCAAAAGTGGGGAGACACTGAAGCTTTCTTT; CDR3 protein: CASSQKWGDTEAFF
V gene: TRBV10-3; J gene: TRBJ1-2; D gene: NA; clone size: few; CDR3 DNA: TGTGCCATCACCGAAGGGGCGCGGTACTATGGCTACACCTTC; CDR3 protein: CAITEGARYYGYTF
V gene: TRBV7-9; J gene: TRBJ2-7; D gene: NA; clone size: NA; CDR3 DNA: TGTGCCAGCAGCTCGTCTTCCGCGGGACACAACTACGAGCAGTACTTC; CDR3 protein: CASSSSSAGHNYEQYF
V gene: TRBV7-2; J gene: TRBJ2-2; D gene: TRBD2; clone size: NA; CDR3 DNA: TGTGCCAGCAGCTTAGCGTCCAGCGGGACTGCCGGGGAGCTGTTTTTT; CDR3 protein: CASSLASSGTAGELFF
V gene: TRBV24-1; J gene: TRBJ2-3; D gene: TRBD1; clone size: few; CDR3 DNA: TGTGCCACCAGTGGCACTGACAGGGTGACAGATACGCAGTATTTT; CDR3 protein: CATSGTDRVTDTQYF
V gene: TRBV7-2; J gene: TRBJ2-7; D gene: NA; clone size: few; CDR3 DNA: TGTGCCAGCAGCTATAGGGGTCTAGCGATCTACGAGCAGTACTTC; CDR3 protein: CASSYRGLAIYEQYF
V gene: TRBV6-4; J gene: TRBJ2-7; D gene: TRBD1; clone size: NA; CDR3 DNA: TGTGCCAGCCAAACCGGGACAGTCACCTACGAGCAGTACTTC; CDR3 protein: CASQTGTVTYEQYF
V gene: TRBV24-1; J gene: TRBJ1-3; D gene: TRBD1; clone size: few; CDR3 DNA: TGTGCCACCAGTGACCCGAGACAGGGTCCAAGCTCTGGAAACACCATATATTTT; CDR3 protein: CATSDPRQGPSSGNTIYF
V gene: TRBV5-1; J gene: TRBJ2-7; D gene: NA; clone size: many; CDR3 DNA: TGCGCCAGCAGCTTGGTTGGCGGGCCCTCCTACGAGCAGTACTTC; CDR3 protein: CASSLVGGPSYEQYF
V gene: TRBV28; J gene: TRBJ2-1; D gene: TRBD1; clone size: many; CDR3 DNA: TGTGCCAGCAGTCCCAGGACAGGGTTTTACAATGAGCAGTTCTTC; CDR3 protein: CASSPRTGFYNEQFF
V gene: TRBV4-3; J gene: TRBJ2-5; D gene: TRBD1; clone size: few; CDR3 DNA: TGCGCCAGCAGCCACAGGACAGGGGGCCCCCAAGAGACCCAGTACTTC; CDR3 protein: CASSHRTGGPQETQYF
V gene: TRBV7-6; J gene: TRBJ1-1; D gene: NA; clone size: few; CDR3 DNA: TGTGCCAGCCGTGGGAAGGGAAACACTGAAGCTTTCTTT; CDR3 protein: CASRGKGNTEAFF
V gene: TRBV20-1; J gene: TRBJ1-6; D gene: NA; clone size: few; CDR3 DNA: TGCAGTGCTAAGGAACAGGGCTCCTATAATTCACCCCTCCACTTT; CDR3 protein: CSAKEQGSYNSPLHF
V gene: TRBV7-2; J gene: TRBJ2-7; D gene: NA; clone size: NA; CDR3 DNA: TGTGCCAGCAGCCGAGCCGGCGGCCTGGGCCAGTACTTC; CDR3 protein: CASSRAGGLGQYF
V gene: TRBV29-1; J gene: TRBJ2-1; D gene: NA; clone size: few; CDR3 DNA: TGCAGCGTCGCCCAACAGTTCGGTGAGCAGTTCTTC; CDR3 protein: CSVAQQFGEQFF
V gene: TRBV6-2/TRBV6-3; J gene: TRBJ2-3; D gene: NA; clone size: NA; CDR3 DNA: TGTGCCAGCAGCATTCTCGGACCTAGAGCAGATACGCAGTATTTT; CDR3 protein: CASSILGPRADTQYF
V gene: TRBV7-8; J gene: TRBJ2-5; D gene: NA; clone size: NA; CDR3 DNA: TGTGCCAGCAGCTGGGGGACCGTAGAGACCCAGTACTTC; CDR3 protein: CASSWGTVETQYF
V gene: TRBV7-9; J gene: TRBJ1-2; D gene: TRBD1; clone size: few; CDR3 DNA: TGTGCCAGCAGCCCCCGGACAGGCCGAGAGGGCTACACCTTC; CDR3 protein: CASSPRTGREGYTF
V gene: TRBV29-1; J gene: TRBJ1-2; D gene: NA; clone size: many; CDR3 DNA: TGCAGCGTTGAAAACCCGCCATCTAACTATGGCTACACCTTC; CDR3 protein: CSVENPPSNYGYTF
V gene: TRBV12-3/TRBV12-4; J gene: TRBJ2-1; D gene: TRBD1; clone size: few; CDR3 DNA: TGTGCCAGCAGGCGACAGGGGGCGCATGAGGAGCAGTTCTTC; CDR3 protein: CASRRQGAHEEQFF
V gene: TRBV14; J gene: TRBJ2-3; D gene: NA; clone size: NA; CDR3 DNA: TGTGCCAGCAGCAGTAGTGGGCGCCAGGGCACAGATACGCAGTATTTT; CDR3 protein: CASSSSGRQGTDTQYF
V gene: TRBV15; J gene: TRBJ1-1; D gene: NA; clone size: few; CDR3 DNA: TGTGCCACCAGCAGCCAGGGACCGAACACTGAAGCTTTCTTT; CDR3 protein: CATSSQGPNTEAFF
V gene: TRBV20-1; J gene: TRBJ2-1; D gene: NA; clone size: few; CDR3 DNA: TGCAGTGCTCGACTCCTCCGGAGCTCCTACAATGAGCAGTTCTTC; CDR3 protein: CSARLLRSSYNEQFF
V gene: TRBV15; J gene: TRBJ1-3; D gene: NA; clone size: few; CDR3 DNA: TGTGCCACCAGCAGAGGACAGGAGTGGGGAAACACCATATATTTT; CDR3 protein: CATSRGQEWGNTIYF
V gene: TRBV4-1; J gene: TRBJ2-2; D gene: TRBD1; clone size: few; CDR3 DNA: TGCGCCAGCAGCCAAGGGGGACAGCGACTGAACACCGGGGAGCTGTTTTTT; CDR3 protein: CASSQGGQRLNTGELFF
V gene: TRBV6-1; J gene: TRBJ2-3; D gene: NA; clone size: once; CDR3 DNA: TGTGCCAGCAGCCGCCCAGGCGGCCGCACGCAGTATTTT; CDR3 protein: CASSRPGGRTQYF
V gene: TRBV5-1; J gene: TRBJ1-2; D gene: TRBD1; clone size: once; CDR3 DNA: TGCGCCAGCAGCAAGGGACAGGGGGCTGGCTACACCTTC; CDR3 protein: CASSKGQGAGYTF